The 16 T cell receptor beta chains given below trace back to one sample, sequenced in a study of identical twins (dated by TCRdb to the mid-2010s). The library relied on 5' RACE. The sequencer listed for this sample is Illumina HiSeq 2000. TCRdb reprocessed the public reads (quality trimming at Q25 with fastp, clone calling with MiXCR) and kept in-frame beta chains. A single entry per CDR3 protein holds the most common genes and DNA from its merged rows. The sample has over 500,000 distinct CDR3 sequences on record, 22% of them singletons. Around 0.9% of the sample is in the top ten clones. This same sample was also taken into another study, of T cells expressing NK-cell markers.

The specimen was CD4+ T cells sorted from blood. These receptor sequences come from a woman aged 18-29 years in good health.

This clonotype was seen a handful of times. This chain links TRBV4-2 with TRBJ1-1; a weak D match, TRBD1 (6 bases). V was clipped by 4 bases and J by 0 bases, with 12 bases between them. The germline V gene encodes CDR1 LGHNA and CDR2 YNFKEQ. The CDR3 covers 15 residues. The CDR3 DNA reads TGTGCCAGCAGCCCCTTGGACAGAATGAACACTGAAGCTTTCTTT. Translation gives CASSPLDRMNTEAFF.

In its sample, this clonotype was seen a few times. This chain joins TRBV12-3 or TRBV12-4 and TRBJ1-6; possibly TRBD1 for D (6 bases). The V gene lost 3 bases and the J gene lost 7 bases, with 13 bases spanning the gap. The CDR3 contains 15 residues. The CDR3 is CASSLRTAKNSPLHF. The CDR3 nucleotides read TGTGCCAGCAGTTTGAGGACAGCTAAGAATTCACCCCTCCACTTT.

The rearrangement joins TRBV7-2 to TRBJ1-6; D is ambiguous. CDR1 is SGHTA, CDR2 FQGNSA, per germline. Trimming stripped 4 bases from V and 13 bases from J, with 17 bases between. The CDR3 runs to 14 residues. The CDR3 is CASSSEGQLGPLHF. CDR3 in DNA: TGTGCCAGCAGCTCTGAGGGCCAATTGGGGCCCCTCCACTTT.

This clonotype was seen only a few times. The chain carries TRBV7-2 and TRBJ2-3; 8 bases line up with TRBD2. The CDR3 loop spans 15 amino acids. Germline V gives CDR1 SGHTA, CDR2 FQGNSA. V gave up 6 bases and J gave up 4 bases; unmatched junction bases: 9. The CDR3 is CASRQQAGESDTQYF. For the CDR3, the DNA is TGTGCCAGCAGGCAGCAAGCGGGAGAATCAGATACGCAGTATTTT.

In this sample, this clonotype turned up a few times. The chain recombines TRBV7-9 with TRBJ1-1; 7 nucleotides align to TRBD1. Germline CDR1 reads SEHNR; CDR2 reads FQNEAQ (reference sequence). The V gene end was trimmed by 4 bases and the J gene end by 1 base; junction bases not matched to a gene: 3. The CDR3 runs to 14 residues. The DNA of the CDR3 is TGTGCCAGCAGCTGGCAGGGGGGGAACACTGAAGCTTTCTTT. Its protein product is CASSWQGGNTEAFF.

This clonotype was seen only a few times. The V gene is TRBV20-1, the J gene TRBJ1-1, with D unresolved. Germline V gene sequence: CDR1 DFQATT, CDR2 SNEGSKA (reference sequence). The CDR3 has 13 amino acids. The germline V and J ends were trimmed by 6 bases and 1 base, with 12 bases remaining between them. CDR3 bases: TGCAGTGCGCTGGACGGAGGGAACACTGAAGCTTTCTTT. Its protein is CSALDGGNTEAFF.

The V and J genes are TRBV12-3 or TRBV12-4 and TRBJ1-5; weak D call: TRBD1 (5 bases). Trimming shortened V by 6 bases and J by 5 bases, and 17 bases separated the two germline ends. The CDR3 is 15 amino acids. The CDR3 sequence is CASSPRAGDYQPQHF. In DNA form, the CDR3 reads TGTGCCAGCAGCCCCCGTGCGGGGGATTATCAGCCCCAGCATTTT.

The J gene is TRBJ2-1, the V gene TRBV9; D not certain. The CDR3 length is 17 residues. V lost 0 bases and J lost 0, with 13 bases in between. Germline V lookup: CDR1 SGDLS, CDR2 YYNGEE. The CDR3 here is CASSVEGWSSSYNEQFF. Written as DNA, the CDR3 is TGTGCCAGCAGCGTAGAAGGATGGAGCAGCTCCTACAATGAGCAGTTCTTC. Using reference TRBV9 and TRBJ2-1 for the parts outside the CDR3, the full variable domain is DSGVTQTPKHLITATGQRVTLRCSPRSGDLSVYWYQQSLDQGLQFLIQYYNGEERAKGNILERFSAQQFPDLHSELNLSSLELGDSALYFCASSVEGWSSSYNEQFFGPGTRLTVL.

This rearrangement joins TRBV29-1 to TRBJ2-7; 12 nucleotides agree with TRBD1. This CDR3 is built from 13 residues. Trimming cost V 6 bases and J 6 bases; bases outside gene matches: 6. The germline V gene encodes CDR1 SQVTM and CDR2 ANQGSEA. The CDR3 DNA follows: TGCAGCGTCCGGGACAGGGGGCTTTTCGAGCAGTACTTC. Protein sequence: CSVRDRGLFEQYF.

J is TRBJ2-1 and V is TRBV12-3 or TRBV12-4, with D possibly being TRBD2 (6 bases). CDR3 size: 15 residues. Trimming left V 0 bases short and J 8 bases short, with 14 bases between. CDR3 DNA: TGTGCCAGCAGTTTAGCAGGAACCCCGGGGGATGAGCAGTTCTTC. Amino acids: CASSLAGTPGDEQFF.

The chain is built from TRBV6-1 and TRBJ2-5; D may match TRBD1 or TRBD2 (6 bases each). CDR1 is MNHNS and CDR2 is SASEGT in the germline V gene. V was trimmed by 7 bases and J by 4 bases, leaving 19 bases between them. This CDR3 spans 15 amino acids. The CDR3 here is CASTPPAGGRETQYF. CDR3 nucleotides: TGTGCCAGCACCCCGCCTGCCGGGGGCCGAGAGACCCAGTACTTC.

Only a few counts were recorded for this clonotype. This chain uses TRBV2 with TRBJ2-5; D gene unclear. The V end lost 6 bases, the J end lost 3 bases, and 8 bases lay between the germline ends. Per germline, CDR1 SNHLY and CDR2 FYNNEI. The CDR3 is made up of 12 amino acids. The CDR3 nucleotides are TGTGCCAGCAGGGGCCAGAAAGAGACCCAGTACTTC. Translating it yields CASRGQKETQYF.

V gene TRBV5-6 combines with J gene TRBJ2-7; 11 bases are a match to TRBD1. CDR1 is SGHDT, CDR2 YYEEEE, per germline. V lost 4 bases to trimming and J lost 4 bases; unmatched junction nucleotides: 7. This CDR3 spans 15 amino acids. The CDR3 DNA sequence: TGTGCCAGCAGCCTTGGACAGGGGGCGCGTTACGAGCAGTACTTC. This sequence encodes CASSLGQGARYEQYF.

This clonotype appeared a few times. The DNA for the CDR3 is TGTGCCAGCAGCTCAACCAACCGGCGGGGCGAGCAGTACTTC. Protein product: CASSSTNRRGEQYF. The V and J genes are TRBV11-3 and TRBJ2-7; tentatively, D is TRBD2 (6 bases). This CDR3 has 14 amino acids. Trimming stripped 4 bases from V and 6 bases from J, with 16 bases between. Germline CDR1 reads SGHNT; CDR2 reads YENEEA.

The CDR3 region is CASSYRTPATNEKLFF. The CDR3 DNA is TGTGCCAGCAGTTACCGTACACCGGCAACTAATGAAAAACTGTTTTTT. The rearrangement uses TRBV6-5 and TRBJ1-4; no clear D. The CDR3 has 16 amino acids. Germline lookup yields CDR1 MNHEY and CDR2 SVGAGI. V was cut by 2 bases and J by 0 bases, with 10 bases left in between.

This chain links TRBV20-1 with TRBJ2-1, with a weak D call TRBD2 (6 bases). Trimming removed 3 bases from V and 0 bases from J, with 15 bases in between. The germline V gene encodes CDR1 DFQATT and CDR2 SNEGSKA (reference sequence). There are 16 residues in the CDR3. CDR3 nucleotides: TGCAGTGCTAGCTTTAGGCGGGGTAGCTCCTACAATGAGCAGTTCTTC. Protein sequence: CSASFRRGSSYNEQFF.